One T cell receptor beta chain is described in this entry. Its antigen is not known. This CDR3 is 15 amino acids long. Germline CDR1 SGHTA, CDR2 FQGNSA. V was cut by 1 base and J by 2 bases, with 10 bases left in between. This sample stems from a study of Ad26.COV2.S vaccination and SARS-CoV-2 variants. Across the study: The Ad26.COV2.S arm of the COV1001 trial was where the donor was placed. In the study, Ad26.COV2.S was injected intramuscularly once, or twice 56 days apart.

Whole-study findings and limits: Vaccine recipients showed a spike-specific TCR breadth that was higher than in placebo recipients.

Indicated treatment: around 19 received Ad26.COV2.S at low or high dose, single or two shots; about 5 received placebo; per-sample allocation not given. Sampling was performed 63 days after the first vaccine or placebo injection. Produced via immunoSEQ multiplex PCR; TCRdb's table is partial and in-frame only. The data show under 550,000 clones, more than 75% seen once. This sequence joins TRBV7-2 and TRBJ2-3; the D is unclear. This clonotype originated in a person aged 18 to 65 who received the Ad26.COV2.S COVID-19 vaccine or a placebo. Source: peripheral blood, taken in a trial of Ad26.COV2.S vaccine versus placebo. CDR3 in amino acids: CASSLEARLTDTQYF. The CDR3 coding sequence is TGTGCCAGCAGCTTAGAAGCCAGGCTCACAGATACGCAGTATTTT. Combining the CDR3 with reference TRBV7-2 and TRBJ2-3 gives the whole variable domain GAGVSQSPSNKVTEKGKDVELRCDPISGHTALYWYRQSLGQGLEFLIYFQGNSAPDKSGLPSDRFSAERTGGSVSTLTIQRTQQEDSAVYLCASSLEARLTDTQYFGPGTRLTVL.